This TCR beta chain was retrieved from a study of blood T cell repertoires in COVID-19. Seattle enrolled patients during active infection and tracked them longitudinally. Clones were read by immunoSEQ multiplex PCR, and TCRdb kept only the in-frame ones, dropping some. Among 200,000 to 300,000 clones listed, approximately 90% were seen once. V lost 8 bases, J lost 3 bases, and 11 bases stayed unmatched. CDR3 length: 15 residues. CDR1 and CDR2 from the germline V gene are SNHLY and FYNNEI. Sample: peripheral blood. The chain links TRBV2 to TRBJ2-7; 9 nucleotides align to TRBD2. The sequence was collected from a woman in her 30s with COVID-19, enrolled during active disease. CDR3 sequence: CASPGGAGGIYEQYV. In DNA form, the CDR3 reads TGTGCCAGCCCTGGAGGAGCGGGGGGCATCTACGAGCAGTACGTC.